The rows below give T cell receptor beta chains drawn from one sample of a study of CD8+ T cells in alopecia areata. Libraries were prepared by immunoSEQ multiplex PCR; TCRdb keeps only in-frame clonotypes and omits some of them. The table shows approximately 160,000 clones, with less than 70% occurring only once. Sequencing used CD4+ T cells sorted from blood, obtained at week 24, from a patient treated with tofacitinib. These receptors were taken from a human donor with alopecia areata. Each CDR3 is given with its conserved first and last residue. A D gene is named only where the DNA matches it firmly. Clone size, where shown, is once, few, many, or a class for clones that have expanded.

D gene,J gene,clone size,V gene,CDR3 protein,CDR3 DNA
.,TRBJ2-5,.,TRBV6-5,CASSYSRRASQETQYF,TGTGCCAGCAGTTACTCTCGCAGGGCATCCCAAGAGACCCAGTACTTC
.,TRBJ1-1,.,TRBV5-6,CASSLVPGGSGEAFF,TGTGCCAGCAGCTTGGTCCCGGGGGGAAGTGGTGAAGCTTTCTTT
.,TRBJ1-5,.,TRBV28,CASSLAGTSNQPQHF,TGTGCCAGCAGTTTGGCCGGGACAAGCAATCAGCCCCAGCATTTT
.,TRBJ1-3,few,TRBV2,CASSVDSIGSGNTIYF,TGTGCCAGCAGTGTGGACAGCATCGGCTCTGGAAACACCATATATTTT
.,TRBJ2-5,.,TRBV25-1,CASSGQDSETQYF,TGTGCCAGCAGTGGACAGGATTCGGAGACCCAGTACTTC
TRBD2,TRBJ2-7,.,TRBV29-1,CSVDAGGEQYF,TGCAGCGTTGACGCCGGGGGGGAGCAGTACTTC
.,TRBJ1-5,few,TRBV29-1,CSAQYSNQPQHF,TGCAGCGCACAGTATAGCAATCAGCCCCAGCATTTT
TRBD2,TRBJ2-1,.,TRBV6-1,CASKGSSGYNEQFF,TGTGCCAGCAAGGGGTCTAGCGGGTACAATGAGCAGTTCTTC
TRBD1,TRBJ1-5,.,TRBV30,CAWRGTGDRQPQHF,TGTGCCTGGAGGGGCACAGGGGATCGTCAGCCCCAGCATTTT
.,TRBJ2-5,.,TRBV2,CASSEEAFGTQYF,TGTGCCAGCAGTGAAGAAGCCTTCGGGACCCAGTACTTC
.,TRBJ2-2,few,TRBV25-1,CASSETVPNTGELFF,TGTGCCAGCAGTGAGACAGTGCCGAACACCGGGGAGCTGTTTTTT
.,TRBJ2-7,.,TRBV6-5,CASSTAVGQYEQYF,TGTGCCAGCAGCACGGCGGTGGGGCAATACGAGCAGTACTTC
TRBD1,TRBJ1-2,few,TRBV18,CASSPRTGESIYGYTF,TGTGCCAGCTCACCGCGGACAGGGGAGTCAATCTATGGCTACACCTTC
.,TRBJ1-1,once,TRBV19,CASRWKGLNTEAFF,TGTGCCAGTAGATGGAAGGGCTTGAACACTGAAGCTTTCTTT
.,TRBJ1-1,.,TRBV4-1,CASSQPTMRHVAFF,TGCGCCAGCAGCCAACCGACGATGCGACATGTGGCTTTCTTT
.,TRBJ2-7,.,TRBV10-3,CASLDGYEQYF,TGTGCCTCTCTCGATGGATACGAGCAGTACTTC
TRBD1,TRBJ2-7,.,TRBV29-1,CSVAAGGYEQYF,TGCAGCGTTGCGGCAGGGGGCTACGAGCAGTACTTC
TRBD1,TRBJ2-5,.,TRBV29-1,CSVHTGQKETQYF,TGCAGCGTTCATACGGGACAGAAAGAGACCCAGTACTTC
.,TRBJ2-7,few,TRBV4-2,CASSQEWLSEQYF,TGTGCCAGCAGCCAAGAGTGGCTTTCCGAGCAGTACTTC
TRBD1,TRBJ1-5,.,TRBV4-1,CASSQTGDSNQPQHF,TGCGCCAGCAGCCAGACAGGGGATAGCAATCAGCCCCAGCATTTT
TRBD2,TRBJ2-3,once,TRBV5-1,CASRPPSGGPSDTQYF,TGCGCCAGCAGGCCGCCTAGCGGGGGGCCTTCAGATACGCAGTATTTT
TRBD2,TRBJ2-1,.,TRBV11-2,CASRPPWTSGGAGEQFF,TGTGCCAGCAGACCACCCTGGACTAGCGGGGGGGCCGGTGAGCAGTTCTTC
.,TRBJ1-1,.,TRBV6-1,CASSVRREAFF,TGTGCCAGCAGTGTACGGAGGGAAGCTTTCTTT
.,TRBJ2-1,few,TRBV11-2,CASSFSRNNEQFF,TGTGCCAGCAGCTTCTCCAGGAACAATGAGCAGTTCTTC
.,TRBJ2-5,.,TRBV30,CAWNAVETQYF,TGTGCCTGGAACGCCGTAGAGACCCAGTACTTC
TRBD1,TRBJ2-4,few,TRBV18,CASSPEGTAAAKNIQYF,TGTGCCAGCTCACCCGAAGGGACAGCTGCCGCGAAAAACATTCAGTACTTC
.,TRBJ1-2,once,TRBV5-1,CASSFFSRDGYTF,TGCGCCAGCAGCTTTTTTTCAAGGGATGGCTACACCTTC
TRBD1,TRBJ1-1,.,TRBV7-9,CASSLGQGVTEAFF,TGTGCCAGCAGCCTGGGACAGGGAGTGACTGAAGCTTTCTTT
.,TRBJ2-1,few,TRBV6-6,CASSYPGRKYEQFF,TGTGCCAGCAGTTACCCAGGACGAAAATATGAGCAGTTCTTC
.,TRBJ1-1,few,TRBV20-1,CSAVPDTEAFF,TGCAGTGCTGTCCCGGACACTGAAGCTTTCTTT
TRBD1,TRBJ2-1,.,TRBV23-1,CASSLKPGQPFTSSYNEQFF,TGCGCCAGCAGTCTGAAGCCGGGACAGCCTTTCACGAGCTCCTACAATGAGCAGTTCTTC
TRBD1,TRBJ2-5,.,TRBV29-1,CSVEEQGGGETQYF,TGCAGCGTTGAAGAACAAGGGGGCGGGGAGACCCAGTACTTC
.,TRBJ1-3,.,TRBV29-1,CSAWLGDGRNTIYF,TGCAGCGCCTGGCTAGGGGATGGGAGAAACACCATATATTTT
.,TRBJ1-2,few,TRBV29-1,CSVEEQWHGYTF,TGCAGCGTTGAAGAACAGTGGCATGGCTACACCTTC
.,TRBJ1-1,.,TRBV30,CAWSVRVGTEAFF,TGTGCCTGGAGTGTCCGGGTGGGGACTGAAGCTTTCTTT
TRBD2,TRBJ2-7,.,TRBV5-1,CASSLASGTIFYEQYF,TGCGCCAGCAGCTTGGCCTCCGGGACTATCTTCTACGAGCAGTACTTC
TRBD1,TRBJ2-7,.,TRBV28,CASSELSGTAYEQYF,TGTGCCAGCAGTGAACTATCCGGGACAGCCTACGAGCAGTACTTC
.,TRBJ2-3,.,TRBV29-1,CSVGVTDTQYF,TGCAGCGTTGGAGTAACCGATACGCAGTATTTT
.,TRBJ1-1,few,TRBV25-1,CASASELNTEAFF,TGTGCCAGCGCATCAGAGTTGAACACTGAAGCTTTCTTT
.,TRBJ1-1,.,TRBV30,CAWSSSGNTEAFF,TGTGCCTGGAGTTCTTCTGGGAACACTGAAGCTTTCTTT
.,TRBJ2-2,.,TRBV5-1,CASSLGDLNTGELFF,TGCGCCAGCAGCTTGGGGGACCTGAACACCGGGGAGCTGTTTTTT
.,TRBJ1-4,.,TRBV29-1,CSARGSLHEKLFF,TGCAGCGCCAGGGGTAGCCTTCATGAAAAACTGTTTTTT
.,TRBJ2-1,.,TRBV10-3,CAISGVSYNEQFF,TGTGCCATCAGCGGGGTCTCCTACAATGAGCAGTTCTTC
TRBD1,TRBJ1-5,few,TRBV9,CASSVTGNQPQHF,TGTGCCAGCAGCGTGACAGGGAATCAGCCCCAGCATTTT
.,TRBJ2-3,.,TRBV7-9,CASSQDLAGYTDTQYF,TGTGCCAGCAGCCAAGATCTGGCGGGGTACACAGATACGCAGTATTTT
.,TRBJ2-3,.,TRBV25-1,CASSDPDSKLTADTQYF,TGTGCCAGCAGTGACCCAGACTCCAAGTTAACGGCAGATACGCAGTATTTT
.,TRBJ2-6,.,TRBV5-6,CASSLWPPGAGANVLTF,TGTGCCAGCAGCTTGTGGCCCCCCGGGGCAGGGGCCAACGTCCTGACTTTC
.,TRBJ1-4,.,TRBV6-5,CASSYAGSNEKLFF,TGTGCCAGCAGTTACGCCGGGTCCAATGAAAAACTGTTTTTT
.,TRBJ2-7,.,TRBV5-1,CASSLEPSREQYF,TGCGCCAGCAGCTTGGAGCCCTCACGCGAGCAGTACTTC
TRBD2,TRBJ2-7,few,TRBV29-1,CSVGTSGGYEQYF,TGCAGCGTCGGGACTAGCGGGGGATACGAGCAGTACTTC
.,TRBJ1-2,.,TRBV29-1,CSVGTSINYGYTF,TGCAGCGTTGGGACGTCGATTAACTATGGCTACACCTTC
.,TRBJ1-2,once,TRBV7-9,CASSSTYGYTF,TGTGCCAGCAGCTCCACATATGGCTACACCTTC
TRBD1,TRBJ2-1,few,TRBV11-2,CASSLGSRGNEQFF,TGTGCCAGCAGCTTAGGTTCCAGGGGGAATGAGCAGTTCTTC
TRBD1,TRBJ2-2,.,TRBV19,CASSPRTGRTGELFF,TGTGCCAGTAGTCCCAGGACAGGGCGGACCGGGGAGCTGTTTTTT